These 30 T cell receptor beta chains were sequenced from one sample in a study of PD-1 blockade in classical Hodgkin lymphoma. Sequenced by immunoSEQ multiplex PCR; TCRdb stores in-frame clones only, minus some. The table lists some 41,000 clones, around 86% of them singletons, with around 5% in the top ten. With no exception, relapse followed autologous stem cell transplantation in all patients, and brentuximab vedotin exposure varied. The sequencing used peripheral blood mononuclear cells (PBMCs), collected before the second cycle of nivolumab. The receptor source for this set is a human donor with classical Hodgkin lymphoma.

The V gene is TRBV7-6, the J gene TRBJ2-2, with D maybe TRBD2 (6 bases). This CDR3 is 16 amino acids long. The ends were cut back, 6 bases at V and 4 bases at J, with 18 bases in the middle. Germline V CDR1 and CDR2: SGHVS, FNYEAQ. This CDR3 reads CASRLSGQGVTGELFF. The CDR3 DNA reads as TGTGCCAGCAGGCTAAGCGGGCAGGGCGTCACCGGGGAGCTGTTTTTT.

The chain couples TRBV7-8 to TRBJ2-7; D might be TRBD1 (7 bases). Trimming took 6 bases from V and 4 from J, leaving 19 bases between them. This CDR3 has 15 residues. Per germline, CDR1 SGHVS and CDR2 FQNEAQ. CDR3 nucleotide sequence: TGTGCCAGCAGGGGGGATGGAGGGGGCCTATACGAGCAGTACTTC. This encodes CASRGDGGGLYEQYF.

V usage is TRBV27 and J usage is TRBJ2-2; no firm D call. The germline V gene has CDR1 MNHEY and CDR2 SMNVEV (reference sequence). V was cut by 3 bases and J by 9 bases, with 8 bases left in between. This CDR3 has 12 residues. CDR3 sequence (DNA): TGTGCCAGCAGTTTGTGGGGAAGGGAGCTGTTTTTT. This sequence encodes CASSLWGRELFF.

The gene calls are TRBV6-4 and TRBJ2-2; D is perhaps TRBD1 or TRBD2 (5 bases each). The CDR3 is made up of 14 amino acids. Germline V gives CDR1 MRHNA, CDR2 SNTAGT. The V end was cut by 6 bases, the J end by 4 bases, with 12 bases between. The CDR3 DNA is TGTGCCAGCAGCGAAACGGGGACCACCGGGGAGCTGTTTTTT. It encodes CASSETGTTGELFF.

The chain links TRBV6-1 to TRBJ2-3, with 8 positions matching TRBD2. Germline values: CDR1 MNHNS, CDR2 SASEGT. Germline trimming cut 2 bases from V and 4 bases from J; bases unmatched to any gene: 5. This CDR3 contains 15 residues. The CDR3 DNA reads as TGTGCCAGCAGTGAACACTCCGGGGGGGCAGATACGCAGTATTTT. Its protein product is CASSEHSGGADTQYF.

The chain employs TRBV7-6 and TRBJ1-1; maybe TRBD1 (6 bases). Looked up from germline, CDR1 is SGHVS and CDR2 is FNYEAQ. V was shortened by 7 bases and J by 0 bases, with 15 bases between the two germline ends. The CDR3 has 15 amino acids. The CDR3 DNA follows: TGTGCCAGCAAAGACCGGGACACCATGAACACTGAAGCTTTCTTT. It translates to CASKDRDTMNTEAFF.

The rearrangement links TRBV19 to TRBJ2-3, with D possibly being TRBD2 (6 bases). The CDR3 is made up of 14 amino acids. In germline, CDR1 is LNHDA, CDR2 SQIVND (reference sequence). V was cut by 3 bases and J by 7 bases, with 14 bases left in between. In DNA, the CDR3 is TGTGCCAGTAGTATTGGAGGGGTGGTAAATACGCAGTATTTT. Translation: CASSIGGVVNTQYF.

The chain couples TRBV7-9 to TRBJ2-1; 13 bases are shared with TRBD2. Per germline, CDR1 SEHNR and CDR2 FQNEAQ (reference sequence). Losses at the gene ends were 5 bases for V and 5 bases for J; bases not matched to a gene: 3. This CDR3 is built from 15 residues. CDR3 coding DNA: TGTGCCAGCAGCAGACTAGCGGGAGGCCACAATGAGCAGTTCTTC. Translation: CASSRLAGGHNEQFF. Looking up the rest from reference TRBV7-9 and TRBJ2-1 gives the full variable domain: DTGVSQNPRHKITKRGQNVTFRCDPISEHNRLYWYRQTLGQGPEFLTYFQNEAQLEKSRLLSDRFSAERPKGSFSTLEIQRTEQGDSAMYLCASSRLAGGHNEQFFGPGTRLTVL.

The rearrangement links TRBV29-1 to TRBJ1-2; 7 bases map to TRBD1. CDR1 SQVTM and CDR2 ANQGSEA come from the germline V gene. J was trimmed by 6 bases and V by 4 bases; bases with no gene match: 8. The CDR3 covers 13 residues. The CDR3 reads CSVVEGGDHGYTF. The CDR3 DNA is TGCAGCGTTGTAGAAGGGGGCGATCATGGCTACACCTTC.

The chain links TRBV9 to TRBJ2-5, with D maybe TRBD2 (6 bases). CDR1 SGDLS and CDR2 YYNGEE come from the germline V gene. The length of the CDR3 is 13 residues. The ends were cut back, 0 bases at V and 7 bases at J, with 10 bases in the middle. The CDR3 region has the DNA TGTGCCAGCAGCGTAGTCCCGGAGGGGACCCAGTACTTC. Residues: CASSVVPEGTQYF.

The chain uses TRBV6-6 and TRBJ1-5, with 7 bases lining up with TRBD1. The CDR3 has 13 amino acids. Germline V gives CDR1 MNHNY, CDR2 SVGAGI (reference sequence). After removal of 6 bases from V and 7 bases from J, the junction contained 6 bases not matched to a gene. The CDR3 DNA reads as TGTGCCAGCAGCAACAGGGGTAGGCAGCCCCAGCATTTT. The encoded protein is CASSNRGRQPQHF.

This clone has just one count. The chain carries TRBV7-6 and TRBJ2-1; TRBD2 matches at 9 bases. Germline trimming cut 1 base from V and 7 bases from J; bases unmatched to any gene: 8. Looked up from germline, CDR1 is SGHVS and CDR2 is FNYEAQ. The CDR3 loop spans 16 amino acids. The chain's CDR3 is CASSLVGTSILNEQFF. DNA of the CDR3: TGTGCCAGCAGCTTAGTAGGGACTAGCATTCTAAATGAGCAGTTCTTC.

V usage is TRBV5-1 and J usage is TRBJ2-3, with D unresolved. Trimming removed 0 bases at V and 1 base at J, with 6 bases between. CDR1 and CDR2 (germline): SGHRS, YFSETQ. The CDR3 runs to 14 residues. The DNA for the CDR3 is TGCGCCAGCAGCTTGGCCCATGGCACAGATACGCAGTATTTT. Protein product: CASSLAHGTDTQYF.

The chain combines TRBV27 with TRBJ2-1, with D possibly called TRBD1 or TRBD2 (6 bases each). The CDR3 is made up of 16 amino acids. Trimming removed 5 bases from V and 8 bases from J, with 22 bases in between. The germline CDR1 and CDR2 sequences are MNHEY and SMNVEV (reference sequence). The chain's CDR3 is CASSPLRGGSLDEQFF. The CDR3 bases are TGTGCCAGCAGTCCCCTCCGAGGGGGGTCGCTGGATGAGCAGTTCTTC.

The chain uses TRBV7-8 and TRBJ2-5; D is perhaps TRBD1 (6 bases). The CDR3 extends over 13 amino acids. V lost 6 bases and J 7 bases, leaving 15 bases between the germline ends. CDR1 is SGHVS, CDR2 FQNEAQ, per germline. CDR3 protein: CASSLRQGGTQYF. DNA for the CDR3: TGTGCCAGCAGTTTAAGACAAGGGGGGACCCAGTACTTC.

The chain has TRBV4-2 and TRBJ2-6; possible D gene TRBD1, 7 bases. The V gene lost 1 base and the J gene lost 1 base, with 17 bases spanning the gap. The germline gives CDR1 LGHNA, CDR2 YNFKEQ. This CDR3 is built from 19 residues. CDR3 nucleotide sequence: TGTGCCAGCAGCCAAGCGGGACAGCGGGTTACTTCTGGGGCCAACGTCCTGACTTTC. It translates to CASSQAGQRVTSGANVLTF.

This chain uses TRBV6-5 with TRBJ2-6, with D maybe TRBD1 (6 bases). This CDR3 has 15 residues. Trimming stripped 3 bases from V and 2 bases from J, with 8 bases between. From germline, CDR1 is MNHEY and CDR2 SVGAGI. CDR3 in amino acids: CASSYEGAGANVLTF. DNA for the CDR3: TGTGCCAGCAGTTATGAGGGGGCTGGGGCCAACGTCCTGACTTTC.

This chain connects TRBV6-5 to TRBJ2-7; D unclear. This CDR3 has 12 amino acids. The germline gives CDR1 MNHEY, CDR2 SVGAGI. V gave up 0 bases and J gave up 7 bases, with 7 bases separating them. CDR3 sequence reads: CASSYSSLEQYF. The CDR3 DNA reads TGTGCCAGCAGTTACTCCTCCCTGGAGCAGTACTTC.

This chain connects TRBV19 to TRBJ2-1; D possibly corresponds to TRBD2 (5 bases). CDR3 length equals 14 residues. With 1 base removed from V and 8 bases from J, the gap between germline ends came to 12 bases. From germline, CDR1 is LNHDA and CDR2 SQIVND (reference sequence). CDR3 protein: CASSIVSSSDEQFF. The CDR3 nucleotides are TGTGCCAGTAGTATAGTATCTAGCAGCGATGAGCAGTTCTTC.

This chain links TRBV29-1 with TRBJ1-5; perhaps TRBD1 as D (6 bases). Trimming removed 5 bases at V and 4 bases at J, with 24 bases between. The germline gives CDR1 SQVTM, CDR2 ANQGSEA. This CDR3 is built from 17 residues. Written as DNA, the CDR3 is TGCAGCGTTCTAGCCCCGGGACATGAAATTACAAATCAGCCCCAGCATTTT. It translates to CSVLAPGHEITNQPQHF. Combining the CDR3 with reference TRBV29-1 and TRBJ1-5 gives the whole variable domain SAVISQKPSRDICQRGTSLTIQCQVDSQVTMMFWYRQQPGQSLTLIATANQGSEATYESGFVIDKFPISRPNLTFSTLTVSNMSPEDSSIYLCSVLAPGHEITNQPQHFGDGTRLSIL.

V is TRBV9 and J is TRBJ2-3, with TRBD2 matching over 10 bases. V was pared by 2 bases and J by 4 bases, with 4 bases of the junction left unmatched. Germline assignment: CDR1 SGDLS and CDR2 YYNGEE. This CDR3 region has 15 residues. The CDR3 DNA reads as TGTGCCAGCAGCGTCGGACTAGCGGAGGCAGATACGCAGTATTTT. This sequence encodes CASSVGLAEADTQYF.

The J gene is TRBJ1-2, the V gene TRBV29-1; 9 bases align to TRBD1. The length of the CDR3 is 13 residues. The germline V gene encodes CDR1 SQVTM and CDR2 ANQGSEA. This CDR3 is CRGPGQGVYGYTF. CDR3 in DNA: TGCAGGGGACCGGGACAGGGAGTCTATGGCTACACCTTC.

The rearrangement uses TRBV28 and TRBJ2-2, with D possibly being TRBD1 (6 bases). V was clipped by 6 bases and J by 4 bases, with 12 bases between them. This CDR3 is built from 14 residues. Germline V gives CDR1 MDHEN, CDR2 SYDVKM. The CDR3 spells CASRATGTTGELFF. The CDR3 DNA sequence: TGTGCCAGCAGGGCTACAGGGACCACCGGGGAGCTGTTTTTT.

V is TRBV4-2 and J is TRBJ2-3; no definite D call. Trimming removed 3 bases from V and 0 bases from J, with 7 bases in between. Germline V lookup: CDR1 LGHNA, CDR2 YNFKEQ. The length of the CDR3 is 14 residues. In nucleotides, the CDR3 is TGTGCCAGCAGCCAGGCAGCTAGCACAGATACGCAGTATTTT. Its translation: CASSQAASTDTQYF.

This clone appeared once. The rearrangement links TRBV27 to TRBJ2-5, with 7 bases lining up with TRBD2. After removal of 4 bases from V and 9 bases from J, the junction contained 14 bases not matched to a gene. The CDR3 is made up of 15 amino acids. CDR1 is MNHEY, CDR2 SMNVEV, per germline (reference sequence). The CDR3 DNA is TGTGCCAGCAGTTCTGGCCTAGCGCCCCGGGGGGCCCAGTACTTC. This codes for CASSSGLAPRGAQYF.

The V and J genes are TRBV11-2 and TRBJ2-7; maybe TRBD2 (6 bases). Trimming pared 7 bases from V and 11 bases from J, leaving 15 bases between. CDR1 is SGHAT, CDR2 FQNNGV, per germline. The CDR3 consists of 11 residues. In DNA, the CDR3 is TGTGCCAGCACCCTGGGGGGTACGAAGTACTTC. Residues: CASTLGGTKYF.

The chain has TRBV19 and TRBJ1-2, with 9 positions matching TRBD1. This CDR3 region has 13 residues. The germline V gene encodes CDR1 LNHDA and CDR2 SQIVND (reference sequence). The junction had 7 bases not matched to a gene; V was cut back by 9 bases and J by 5 bases. The CDR3 DNA follows: TGTGCCAGCACCGGACAGGGGCCGTATGGCTACACCTTC. This codes for CASTGQGPYGYTF.

The CDR3 reads CASRTSQGDQETQYF. Here the CDR3 DNA reads TGTGCCAGCAGAACTTCCCAGGGAGACCAAGAGACCCAGTACTTC. J is TRBJ2-5 and V is TRBV25-1, with D possibly being TRBD1 or TRBD2 (5 bases each). This CDR3 comprises 15 residues. Trimming pared 6 bases from V and 0 bases from J, leaving 14 bases between. Germline loops: CDR1 MGHDK, CDR2 SYGVNS. Full variable domain (outside the CDR3, taken from reference TRBV25-1 and TRBJ2-5): EADIYQTPRYLVIGTGKKITLECSQTMGHDKMYWYQQDPGMELHLIHYSYGVNSTEKGDLSSESTVSRIRTEHFPLTLESARPSHTSQYLCASRTSQGDQETQYFGPGTRLLVL.

The CDR3, as DNA: TGTGCCAGCACTCATCCGCGGGTTCCCGATGGCTACACCTTC. It is translated as CASTHPRVPDGYTF. The gene calls are TRBV9 and TRBJ1-2; no definite D call. V shed 6 bases and J shed 6 bases, with 18 bases lying between them. The CDR3 is made up of 14 amino acids. Germline CDR1 is SGDLS and CDR2 is YYNGEE.

The chain uses TRBV29-1 and TRBJ1-4, with TRBD1 matching over 7 bases. V lost 6 bases and J lost 4; bases outside the gene matches: 2. The CDR3 loop spans 12 amino acids. Germline CDR1 and CDR2: SQVTM and ANQGSEA. CDR3 DNA sequence: TGCAGCGTCCGGGACAGTAATGAAAAACTGTTTTTT. Residues: CSVRDSNEKLFF.